The T cell receptor (beta chain) described here comes from a study of T cell responses to AZD1222 COVID-19 vaccine. To note about this clone: Its antigen remains unknown.

The CDR3 consists of 14 residues. Germline V gives CDR1 MNHEY, CDR2 SVGAGI. Losses at the gene ends were 4 bases for V and 0 bases for J; bases not matched to a gene: 2. Libraries were prepared by immunoSEQ multiplex PCR; TCRdb keeps only in-frame clonotypes and omits some of them. The table lists approximately 120,000 clones, 85% to 95% of them singletons. Overall study results and limits: Among AZD1222 vaccinees, only five or six were seropositive at baseline. Donor demographics were predominantly white British with a female majority; clonal diversity may be underestimated.

The clonotype comes from an adult in good health. The sequencing used peripheral blood, collected on day 0 of AZD1222 vaccination. The chain links TRBV6-5 to TRBJ1-1; 7 bases match TRBD1. CDR3 DNA sequence: TGTGCCAGCAGTTGGGACAGACTGAACACTGAAGCTTTCTTT. It specifies CASSWDRLNTEAFF.